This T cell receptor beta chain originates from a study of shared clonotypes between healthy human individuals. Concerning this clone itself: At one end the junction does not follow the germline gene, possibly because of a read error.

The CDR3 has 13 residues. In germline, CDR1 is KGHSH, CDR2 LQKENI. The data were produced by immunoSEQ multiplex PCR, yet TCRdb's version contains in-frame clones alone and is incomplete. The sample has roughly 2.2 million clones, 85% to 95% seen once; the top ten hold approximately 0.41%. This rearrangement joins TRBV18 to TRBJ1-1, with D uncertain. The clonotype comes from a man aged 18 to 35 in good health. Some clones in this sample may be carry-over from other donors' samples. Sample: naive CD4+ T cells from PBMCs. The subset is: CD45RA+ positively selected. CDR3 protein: CASSPDRNSEAFF. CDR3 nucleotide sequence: TGTGCCAGCTCACCAGATAGGAACAGTGAAGCTTTCTTT. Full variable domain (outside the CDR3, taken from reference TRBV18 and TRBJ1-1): NAGVMQNPRHLVRRRGQEARLRCSPMKGHSHVYWYRQLPEEGLKFMVYLQKENIIDESGMPKERFSAEFPKEGPSILRIQQVVRGDSAAYFCASSPDRNSEAFFGQGTRLTVV.